A single sample is the source of the 4 T cell receptor beta chains below, sequenced in a study of blood T cell repertoires in COVID-19. Some clones are missing from TCRdb's copy, which holds only in-frame ones; the method was immunoSEQ multiplex PCR. The sample yields 300,000 to 400,000 clones, approximately 88% seen once. The sequenced material came from PBMCs or T cells enriched from blood (not recorded which). The source is a man between 25 and 39 years old who had recovered from COVID-19.

V usage is TRBV10-3 and J usage is TRBJ2-2, with D maybe TRBD2 (7 bases). CDR3 length: 15 amino acids. Germline V gives CDR1 ENHRY, CDR2 SYGVKD. Trimming pared 3 bases from V and 3 bases from J, leaving 11 bases between. The CDR3 sequence is CAISDGGAYTGELFF. In DNA, the CDR3 is TGTGCCATCAGTGATGGGGGGGCCTACACCGGGGAGCTGTTTTTT.

A remark on this clone: Its ends do not fully match the called genes, so a read error is possible. The chain carries TRBV6-2 or TRBV6-3 and TRBJ2-3, with a tentative D call TRBD1 (5 bases). Per germline, CDR1 MNHEY and CDR2 SVGEGT. This CDR3 is built from 12 residues. The DNA for the CDR3 is TGTGCCAGCAGTTACACTTACACAGGTTCCCATTTT. Its protein is CASSYTYTGSHF.

V is TRBV13 and J is TRBJ2-1; 10 bases line up with TRBD1. The V gene end was trimmed by 3 bases and the J gene end by 6 bases; junction bases not matched to a gene: 8. Germline loops: CDR1 PRHDT, CDR2 FYEKMQ (reference sequence). The CDR3 is 16 amino acids. CDR3 sequence: CASSLARQGALNEQFF. CDR3 bases: TGTGCCAGCAGCTTGGCCCGACAGGGGGCACTCAATGAGCAGTTCTTC.

The V and J genes are TRBV10-3 and TRBJ2-3; unclear D gene. Between the trimmed V and J ends, which lost 3 bases and 1 base, there was a span of 5 bases. The V gene's germline CDR1 is ENHRY and CDR2 SYGVKD. The CDR3 extends over 13 amino acids. Here the CDR3 reads CAISDTGTDTQYF. DNA of the CDR3: TGTGCCATCAGTGACACAGGCACAGATACGCAGTATTTT.